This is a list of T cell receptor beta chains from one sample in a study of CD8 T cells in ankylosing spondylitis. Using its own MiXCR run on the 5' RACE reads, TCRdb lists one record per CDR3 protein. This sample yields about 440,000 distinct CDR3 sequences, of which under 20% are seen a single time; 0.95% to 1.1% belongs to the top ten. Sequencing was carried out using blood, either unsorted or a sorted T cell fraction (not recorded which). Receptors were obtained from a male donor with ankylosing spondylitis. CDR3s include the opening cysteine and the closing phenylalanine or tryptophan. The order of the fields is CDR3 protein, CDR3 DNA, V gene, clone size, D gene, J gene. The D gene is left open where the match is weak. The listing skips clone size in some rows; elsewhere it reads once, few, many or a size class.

CDR3: CASSLTVPQETQYF
DNA: TGTGCCAGCAGCTTGACGGTACCCCAAGAGACCCAGTACTTC
V: TRBV7-9
size: -
D: -
J: TRBJ2-5

CDR3: CASSQEVGLTVTQYF
DNA: TGTGCCAGCAGCCAAGAGGTGGGCCTAACGGTGACCCAGTACTTC
V: TRBV4-2
size: -
D: -
J: TRBJ2-5

CDR3: CASSLEGQRPEKLFF
DNA: TGTGCCAGCAGCTTGGAGGGACAGCGGCCCGAAAAACTGTTTTTT
V: TRBV5-4
size: -
D: TRBD1
J: TRBJ1-4

CDR3: CSADRRYYGYTF
DNA: TGCAGTGCTGACAGGCGATACTATGGCTACACCTTC
V: TRBV20-1
size: few
D: -
J: TRBJ1-2

CDR3: CASNLREGTEKLFF
DNA: TGTGCCAGCAACCTGAGGGAGGGAACTGAAAAACTGTTTTTT
V: TRBV2
size: -
D: -
J: TRBJ1-4

CDR3: CASSSDSDSGNTIYF
DNA: TGCGCCAGCAGCTCCGACAGCGACTCTGGAAACACCATATATTTT
V: TRBV5-1
size: few
D: -
J: TRBJ1-3

CDR3: CASSSRSGTGWDTQYF
DNA: TGCGCCAGCAGTTCAAGGTCCGGGACAGGGTGGGATACGCAGTATTTT
V: TRBV4-3
size: -
D: TRBD1
J: TRBJ2-3

CDR3: CATSTGGGGELFF
DNA: TGTGCCACCAGTACAGGGGGCGGCGGGGAGCTGTTTTTT
V: TRBV15
size: few
D: TRBD1
J: TRBJ2-2

CDR3: CASSPGLPDYEQYF
DNA: TGTGCCAGCAGCCCGGGACTACCCGACTACGAGCAGTACTTC
V: TRBV12-3/TRBV12-4
size: -
D: TRBD2
J: TRBJ2-7

CDR3: CASSEGLQYGYTF
DNA: TGTGCCAGCAGTGAGGGACTGCAATATGGCTACACCTTC
V: TRBV6-1
size: -
D: -
J: TRBJ1-2

CDR3: CSAPTGTGKNTEAFF
DNA: TGCAGTGCTCCCACCGGGACAGGGAAGAACACTGAAGCTTTCTTT
V: TRBV20-1
size: few
D: TRBD1
J: TRBJ1-1

CDR3: CASSLGGGSEAFF
DNA: TGTGCCAGCAGCTTAGGTGGGGGTTCGGAAGCTTTCTTT
V: TRBV7-6
size: -
D: -
J: TRBJ1-1

CDR3: CASSRPGQGAPNTEAFF
DNA: TGTGCCAGCAGTAGACCGGGACAGGGGGCGCCGAACACTGAAGCTTTCTTT
V: TRBV6-1
size: few
D: TRBD1
J: TRBJ1-1

CDR3: CASSSPRTGAQETQYF
DNA: TGTGCCAGCAGTTCCCCCCGTACAGGGGCCCAAGAGACCCAGTACTTC
V: TRBV28
size: -
D: TRBD1
J: TRBJ2-5

CDR3: CASSLLGSLLGPMRNTEAFF
DNA: TGCGCCAGCAGCTTGTTAGGCAGTTTACTAGGACCAATGCGGAACACTGAAGCTTTCTTT
V: TRBV5-1
size: few
D: -
J: TRBJ1-1

CDR3: CATAGQKQETQYF
DNA: TGTGCCACCGCCGGACAGAAGCAGGAGACCCAGTACTTC
V: TRBV24-1
size: -
D: -
J: TRBJ2-5

CDR3: CSASPEREGVEGGGYGYTF
DNA: TGCAGTGCTTCCCCCGAGAGGGAGGGGGTGGAGGGTGGTGGATATGGCTACACCTTC
V: TRBV20-1
size: -
D: -
J: TRBJ1-2

CDR3: CASSVLTGVNTGELFF
DNA: TGTGCCAGCAGCGTATTGACAGGGGTAAACACCGGGGAGCTGTTTTTT
V: TRBV9
size: -
D: TRBD1
J: TRBJ2-2

CDR3: CASSPWGARSSLNQPQHF
DNA: TGTGCCAGCAGCCCGTGGGGAGCGAGAAGCAGCCTCAATCAGCCCCAGCATTTT
V: TRBV21-1
size: -
D: -
J: TRBJ1-5

CDR3: CASSLTGGPRGDGYTF
DNA: TGTGCCAGCAGCCTCACCGGTGGGCCTCGGGGAGATGGCTACACCTTC
V: TRBV7-9
size: -
D: -
J: TRBJ1-2